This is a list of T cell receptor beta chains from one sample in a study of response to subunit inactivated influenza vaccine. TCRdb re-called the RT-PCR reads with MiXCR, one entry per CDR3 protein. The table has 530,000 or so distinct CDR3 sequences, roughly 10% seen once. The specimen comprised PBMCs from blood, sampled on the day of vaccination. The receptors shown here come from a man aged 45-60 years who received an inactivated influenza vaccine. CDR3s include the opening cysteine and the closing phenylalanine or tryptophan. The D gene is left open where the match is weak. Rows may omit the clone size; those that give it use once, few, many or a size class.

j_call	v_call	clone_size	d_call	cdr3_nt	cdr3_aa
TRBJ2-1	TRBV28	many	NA	TGTGCCAGCACCAGTTCGGCCTCCGGATACAATGAGCAGTTCTTC	CASTSSASGYNEQFF
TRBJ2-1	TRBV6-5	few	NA	TGTGCCAGCAGTTACGAACACCGTCTAGGAGAGCAGTTCTTC	CASSYEHRLGEQFF
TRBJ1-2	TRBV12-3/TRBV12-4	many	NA	TGTGCCAGCAGCTTGCAGGGGAACTATGGCTACACCTTC	CASSLQGNYGYTF
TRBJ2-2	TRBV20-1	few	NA	TGCAGTGCTAGTTTGGGGACCGCGAACACCGGGGAGCTGTTTTTT	CSASLGTANTGELFF
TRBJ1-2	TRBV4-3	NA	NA	TGCGCCAGCAGCCAACATTTACAGGGTTCTTACGGCTACACCTTC	CASSQHLQGSYGYTF
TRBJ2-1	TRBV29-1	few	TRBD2	TGCAGCGTACTGGGACTAGCGCTTTCATACAATGAGCAGTTCTTC	CSVLGLALSYNEQFF
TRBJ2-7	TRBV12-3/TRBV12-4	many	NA	TGTGCCAGCATGAGTTCCTACGAGCAGTACTTC	CASMSSYEQYF
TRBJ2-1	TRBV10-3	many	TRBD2	TGTGCCATCAGTGATTGGGGGGGGATTGGTGAGCAGTTCTTC	CAISDWGGIGEQFF
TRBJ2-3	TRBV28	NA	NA	TGTGCCAGCAGTACCATTAAGGTAGCGGTAGATACGCAGTATTTT	CASSTIKVAVDTQYF
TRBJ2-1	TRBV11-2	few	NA	TGTGCCAGCAGCTTAGGGGGGACCATTACCTACAATGAGCAGTTCTTC	CASSLGGTITYNEQFF
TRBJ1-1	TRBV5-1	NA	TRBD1	TGCGCCAGCAACCAACAGGGGGGCTTAGATGAAGCTTTCTTT	CASNQQGGLDEAFF
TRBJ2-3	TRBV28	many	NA	TGTGCCAGCAGGGACCCCCGGGATACGCAGTATTTT	CASRDPRDTQYF
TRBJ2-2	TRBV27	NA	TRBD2	TGTGCCAGCAGTCTCAAGACTAGCGGGTTGTCCGGGGAGCTGTTTTTT	CASSLKTSGLSGELFF
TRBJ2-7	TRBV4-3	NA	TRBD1	TGCGCCAGCAGCCAAGGAAACGCAGGGGGCGCGGTTAGTCGTGAGCAGTACTTC	CASSQGNAGGAVSREQYF
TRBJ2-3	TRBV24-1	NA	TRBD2	TGTGCCACCAGTGAACCTTTATTAGCGGGAGAGAGGAATACGCAGTATTTT	CATSEPLLAGERNTQYF
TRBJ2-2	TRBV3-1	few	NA	TGTGCCAGCAGCCAAAACAGGTTAAGCACCGGGGAGCTGTTTTTT	CASSQNRLSTGELFF
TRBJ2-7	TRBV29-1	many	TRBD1	TGCAGCGTTGAAGATCGAACAGGGGGGACCTACGAGCAGTACTTC	CSVEDRTGGTYEQYF
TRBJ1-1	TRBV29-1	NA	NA	TGCAGCGTTGAGAGATCCCCCGACACTGAAGCTTTCTTT	CSVERSPDTEAFF
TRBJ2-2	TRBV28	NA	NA	TGTGCCAGCAGTTTATTGGACACCGGGGAGCTGTTTTTT	CASSLLDTGELFF
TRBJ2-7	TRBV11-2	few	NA	TGTGCCAGCAGCTTAGCGGCAGGCCAGGGGATAGAGCAGTACTTC	CASSLAAGQGIEQYF
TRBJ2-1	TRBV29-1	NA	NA	TGCAGCGTAGGACAGATTTTAACCTACAATGAGCAGTTATTC	CSVGQILTYNEQLF
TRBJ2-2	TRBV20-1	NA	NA	TGCAGTGCTAGAGGAACACCCACCGGGGAGCTGTTTTTT	CSARGTPTGELFF
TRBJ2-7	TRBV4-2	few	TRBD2	TGTGCCAGCAGCCAAGCCCTAGCGGGAGGGGGGTACGAGCAGTACTTC	CASSQALAGGGYEQYF
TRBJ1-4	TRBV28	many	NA	TGTGCCAGCAGTGACCGAGGGTACACAACTAATGAAAAACTGTTTTTT	CASSDRGYTTNEKLFF
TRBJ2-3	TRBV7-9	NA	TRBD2	TGTGCCAGCAGCCCGGGACTAGCTATAGCAGATACGCAGTATTTT	CASSPGLAIADTQYF
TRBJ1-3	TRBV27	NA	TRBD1	TGTGCCAGCAGTCCTACCGACAGGGCTGGAAACACCATATATTTT	CASSPTDRAGNTIYF
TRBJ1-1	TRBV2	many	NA	TGTGCCAGCAAGCCCCATCTGAGTAACACTGAAGCTTTCTTT	CASKPHLSNTEAFF
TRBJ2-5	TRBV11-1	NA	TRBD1	TGTGCCAGCAGCTCACCGTACCGACAGGGGGCCCGGATGGAGACCCAGTACTTC	CASSSPYRQGARMETQYF
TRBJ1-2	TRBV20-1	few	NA	TGCAACCCGGACAGCAACTATGGCTACACCTTC	CNPDSNYGYTF
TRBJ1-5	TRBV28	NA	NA	TGTGCCAGCAGTTTAGGACGGGGGAGGGTCCAGCCCCAGCATTTT	CASSLGRGRVQPQHF
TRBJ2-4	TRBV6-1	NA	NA	TGTGCCAGCAGTCCCCGAGGACTTTCGGTCGGCATTCAGTACTTC	CASSPRGLSVGIQYF
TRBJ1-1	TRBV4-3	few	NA	TGCGCCAGCAGCCAAGGGGGCGTTCGTACTGAAGCTTTCTTT	CASSQGGVRTEAFF
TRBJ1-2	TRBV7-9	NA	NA	TGTGCTAGCAGCAAAACAGGAATGACTAACTATGGCTACACCTTC	CASSKTGMTNYGYTF
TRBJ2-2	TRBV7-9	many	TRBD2	TGTGCCAGCAGCTTTGGTAGCGGGGTCAACACCGGGGAGCTGTTTTTT	CASSFGSGVNTGELFF
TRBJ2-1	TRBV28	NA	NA	TGTGCCAGCAGTTTAGGGCTAGCGAAGATCTACAATGAGCAGTTCTTC	CASSLGLAKIYNEQFF
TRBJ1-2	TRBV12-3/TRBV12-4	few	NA	TGTGCCAGCACCCTAGGGCCCGGAACTAACTATGGCTACACCTTC	CASTLGPGTNYGYTF
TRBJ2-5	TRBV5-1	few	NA	TGCGCCAGCAGCTTGGTATCCCCAACCCAAGAGACCCAGTACTTC	CASSLVSPTQETQYF
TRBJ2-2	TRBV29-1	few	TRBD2	TGCAGCGTTGAAGATGGGGGGGGCACCGGGGAGCTGTTTTTT	CSVEDGGGTGELFF
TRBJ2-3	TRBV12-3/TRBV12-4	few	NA	TGTGCCAGCAGTTTTCTAACTTTGGATACGCAGTATTTT	CASSFLTLDTQYF
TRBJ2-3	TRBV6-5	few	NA	TGTGCCAGCAGTCAGCCGGGACCCGGGGAGTATTTT	CASSQPGPGEYF
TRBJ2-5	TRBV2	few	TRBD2	TGTGCCAGGGCCCAGACTAGCGGGGCAGAGACCCAGTACTTC	CARAQTSGAETQYF